The rows below give T cell receptor beta chains drawn from one sample of a study of CD8+CD57+ T cells in acquired aplastic anemia. TCRdb processed the reads anew with MiXCR; each CDR3 protein has one entry. This table has around 190,000 distinct CDR3 sequences, approximately 60% appearing once. The specimen was sorted CD4+, CD8+, or CD8+CD57+ T cells (not recorded which) from PBMCs. Receptors were obtained from a human donor in good health. Each CDR3 is given with its conserved first and last residue. A D gene is named only where the DNA matches it firmly. Where a row states a size, it is once, few, many or the class of an expanded clone; other rows omit it.

J gene: TRBJ2-1; D gene: TRBD2; V gene: TRBV2; clone size: many; CDR3 DNA: TGTGCCAGCAGTGATATGGGACTAGCGGGAGGCGAGCAGTTCTTC; CDR3 protein: CASSDMGLAGGEQFF
J gene: TRBJ2-5; D gene: .; V gene: TRBV7-9; clone size: .; CDR3 DNA: TGTGCCAGCAGCTCATTAGGGTGGGAGACCCAGTACTTC; CDR3 protein: CASSSLGWETQYF
J gene: TRBJ2-7; D gene: .; V gene: TRBV7-2; clone size: .; CDR3 DNA: TGTGCCTGGAGTGGGGGGGCCGAGCAGTACTTC; CDR3 protein: CAWSGGAEQYF
J gene: TRBJ2-7; D gene: .; V gene: TRBV3-1; clone size: .; CDR3 DNA: TGTGCCAGCAGTCAAGGTTTATGGCAGGGGCGTAACGAGCAGTACTTC; CDR3 protein: CASSQGLWQGRNEQYF
J gene: TRBJ1-1; D gene: TRBD1; V gene: TRBV29-1; clone size: few; CDR3 DNA: TGCAGCGCCATGGGACAGGTGAACACTGAAGCTTTCTTT; CDR3 protein: CSAMGQVNTEAFF
J gene: TRBJ1-1; D gene: .; V gene: TRBV7-9; clone size: many; CDR3 DNA: TGTGCCAGCAGCCCCCCAGGGTCCACTGAAGCTTTCTTT; CDR3 protein: CASSPPGSTEAFF
J gene: TRBJ2-7; D gene: .; V gene: TRBV5-6; clone size: .; CDR3 DNA: TGTGCCAGCAGCTCGCACAGGAACGAGCAGTACTTC; CDR3 protein: CASSSHRNEQYF
J gene: TRBJ2-1; D gene: TRBD2; V gene: TRBV9; clone size: .; CDR3 DNA: TGTGCCAGCAGCGTAGCTGGCGGGAGGGGTAATGAGCAGTTCTTC; CDR3 protein: CASSVAGGRGNEQFF
J gene: TRBJ2-1; D gene: TRBD2; V gene: TRBV20-1; clone size: .; CDR3 DNA: TGCAGTGCTAGATCCATAGCGGGAGGGCTGGATGAGCAGTTCTTC; CDR3 protein: CSARSIAGGLDEQFF
J gene: TRBJ2-7; D gene: TRBD2; V gene: TRBV20-1; clone size: .; CDR3 DNA: TGCAGTGCTTACGGGGGGGCCTCCGAGCAGTACTTC; CDR3 protein: CSAYGGASEQYF
J gene: TRBJ2-3; D gene: .; V gene: TRBV29-1; clone size: many; CDR3 DNA: TGCAGCACACGTAGCGGCGGGGGCACAGATACGCAGTATTTT; CDR3 protein: CSTRSGGGTDTQYF
J gene: TRBJ2-5; D gene: .; V gene: TRBV7-9; clone size: few; CDR3 DNA: TGTGCCAGCAGCTTAACTAGTAAGAAAGAGACCCAGTACTTC; CDR3 protein: CASSLTSKKETQYF
J gene: TRBJ2-7; D gene: TRBD2; V gene: TRBV5-4; clone size: .; CDR3 DNA: TGTGCCAGCAGCCCGACCGGGACTACCTACGAGCAGTACTTC; CDR3 protein: CASSPTGTTYEQYF
J gene: TRBJ2-1; D gene: .; V gene: TRBV7-6; clone size: .; CDR3 DNA: TGTGCCAGCAGCTCGACCTACAATGAGCAGTTCTTC; CDR3 protein: CASSSTYNEQFF